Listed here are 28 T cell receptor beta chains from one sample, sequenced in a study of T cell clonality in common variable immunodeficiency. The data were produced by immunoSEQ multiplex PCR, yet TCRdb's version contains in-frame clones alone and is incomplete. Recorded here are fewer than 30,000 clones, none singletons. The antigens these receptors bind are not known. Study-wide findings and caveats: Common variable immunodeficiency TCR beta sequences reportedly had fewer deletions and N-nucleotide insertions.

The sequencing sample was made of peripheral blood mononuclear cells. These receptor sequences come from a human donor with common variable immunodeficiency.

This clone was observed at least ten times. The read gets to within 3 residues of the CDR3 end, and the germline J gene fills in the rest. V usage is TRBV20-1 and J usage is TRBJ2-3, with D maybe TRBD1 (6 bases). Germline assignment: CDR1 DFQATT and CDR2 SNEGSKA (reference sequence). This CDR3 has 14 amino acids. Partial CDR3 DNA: TGCAGTGCTAGAGATCGGAGGACAGTCCATGCG. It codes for CSARDRRTVHA. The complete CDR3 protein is CSARDRRTVHAQYF.

The covered CDR3 bases are TGTGCCAGCAGCTTAGAATCGGGGTACACCGGGGAG. This translates into CASSLESGYTGE. The CDR3 as a whole reads CASSLESGYTGELFF. The chain links TRBV7-6 to TRBJ2-2; possibly TRBD2 for D (5 bases). The read comes to an end 3 residues before the CDR3 does, leaving the germline J gene to fill in the end. CDR1 is SGHVS, CDR2 FNYEAQ, per germline. V was trimmed by 1 base and J by 3 bases, leaving 9 bases between them. The CDR3 totals 15 residues.

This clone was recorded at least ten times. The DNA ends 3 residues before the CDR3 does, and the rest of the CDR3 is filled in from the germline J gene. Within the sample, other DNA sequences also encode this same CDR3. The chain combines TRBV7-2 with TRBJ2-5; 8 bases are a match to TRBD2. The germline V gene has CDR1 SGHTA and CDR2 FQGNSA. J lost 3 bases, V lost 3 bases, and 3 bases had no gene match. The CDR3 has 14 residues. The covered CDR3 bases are TGTGCCAGCAGCTTCCGCGGGGGGAAAGAGACC. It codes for CASSFRGGKET. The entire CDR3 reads CASSFRGGKETQYF.

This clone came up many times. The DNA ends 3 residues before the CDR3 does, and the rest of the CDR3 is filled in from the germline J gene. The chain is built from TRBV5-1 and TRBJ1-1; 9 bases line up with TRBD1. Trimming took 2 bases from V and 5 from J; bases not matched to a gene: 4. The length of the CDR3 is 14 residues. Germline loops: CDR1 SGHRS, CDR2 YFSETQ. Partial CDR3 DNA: TGCGCCAGCAGCTTCGGGACAGGGAGGACTGAA. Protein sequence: CASSFGTGRTE. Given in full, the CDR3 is CASSFGTGRTEAFF.

This chain's CDR3 is CSARDLASESYEQYF. The sequenced part of the CDR3 DNA is TGCAGTGCTAGAGATTTGGCTAGCGAGTCCTACGAG. The V call is TRBV20-1, the J call TRBJ2-7; maybe TRBD2 (6 bases). The read ends 3 residues shy of where the CDR3 ends; the end is completed using the germline J gene. CDR1 is DFQATT and CDR2 is SNEGSKA in the germline V gene (reference sequence). Between the trimmed V and J ends, which lost 0 bases and 1 base, there was a span of 13 bases. The CDR3 totals 15 residues.

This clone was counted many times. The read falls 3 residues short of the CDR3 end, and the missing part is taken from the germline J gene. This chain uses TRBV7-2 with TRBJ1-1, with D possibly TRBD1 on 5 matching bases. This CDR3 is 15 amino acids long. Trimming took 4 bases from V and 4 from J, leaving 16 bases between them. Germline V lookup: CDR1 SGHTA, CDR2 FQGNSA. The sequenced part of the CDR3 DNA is TGTGCCAGCAGCTCCGGGAGCAGGGTTGGCACTGAA. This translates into CASSSGSRVGTE. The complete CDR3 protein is CASSSGSRVGTEAFF.

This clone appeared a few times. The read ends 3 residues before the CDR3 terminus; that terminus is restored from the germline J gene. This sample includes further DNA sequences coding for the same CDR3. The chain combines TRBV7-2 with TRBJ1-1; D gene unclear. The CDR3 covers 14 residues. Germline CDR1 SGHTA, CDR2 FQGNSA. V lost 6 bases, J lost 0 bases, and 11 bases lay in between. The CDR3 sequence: CASSRNSVNTEAFF. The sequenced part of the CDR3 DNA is TGTGCCAGCAGTCGTAACAGTGTGAACACTGAA. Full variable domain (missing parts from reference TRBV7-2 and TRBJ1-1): GAGVSQSPSNKVTEKGKDVELRCDPISGHTALYWYRQSLGQGLEFLIYFQGNSAPDKSGLPSDRFSAERTGGSVSTLTIQRTQQEDSAVYLCASSRNSVNTEAFFGQGTRLTVV.

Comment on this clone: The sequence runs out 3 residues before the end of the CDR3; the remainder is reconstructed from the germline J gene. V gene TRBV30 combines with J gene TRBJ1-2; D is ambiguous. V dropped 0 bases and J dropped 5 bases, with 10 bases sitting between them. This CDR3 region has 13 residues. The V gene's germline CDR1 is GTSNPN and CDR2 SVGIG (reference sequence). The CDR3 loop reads CAWSVLGLYGYTF. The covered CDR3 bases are TGTGCCTGGAGTGTACTAGGATTATATGGC.

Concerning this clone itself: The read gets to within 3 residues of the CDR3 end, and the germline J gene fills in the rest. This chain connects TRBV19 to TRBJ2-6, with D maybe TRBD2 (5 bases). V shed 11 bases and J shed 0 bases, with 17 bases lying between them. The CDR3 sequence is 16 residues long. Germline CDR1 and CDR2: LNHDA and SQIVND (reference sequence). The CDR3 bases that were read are TGTGCCCCTTCGGGGTTTGGGAACTCTGGGGCCAACGTC. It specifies CAPSGFGNSGANV. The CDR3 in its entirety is CAPSGFGNSGANVLTF.

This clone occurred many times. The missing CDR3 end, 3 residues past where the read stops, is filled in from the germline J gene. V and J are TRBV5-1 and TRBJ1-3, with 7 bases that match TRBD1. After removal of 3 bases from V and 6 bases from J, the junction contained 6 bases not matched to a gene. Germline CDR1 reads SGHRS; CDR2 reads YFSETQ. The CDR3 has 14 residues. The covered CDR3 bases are TGCGCCAGCAGCTCCTCCGGGACAGCAAACACC. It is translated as CASSSSGTANT. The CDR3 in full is CASSSSGTANTIYF.

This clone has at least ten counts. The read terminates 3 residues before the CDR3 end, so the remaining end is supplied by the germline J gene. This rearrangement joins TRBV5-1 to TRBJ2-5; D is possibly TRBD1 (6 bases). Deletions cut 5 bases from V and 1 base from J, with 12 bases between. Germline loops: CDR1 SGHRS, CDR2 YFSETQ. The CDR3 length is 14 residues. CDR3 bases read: TGCGCCAGCAGATCCCAGGGGTCCCAAGAGACC. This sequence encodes CASRSQGSQET. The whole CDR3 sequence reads CASRSQGSQETQYF.

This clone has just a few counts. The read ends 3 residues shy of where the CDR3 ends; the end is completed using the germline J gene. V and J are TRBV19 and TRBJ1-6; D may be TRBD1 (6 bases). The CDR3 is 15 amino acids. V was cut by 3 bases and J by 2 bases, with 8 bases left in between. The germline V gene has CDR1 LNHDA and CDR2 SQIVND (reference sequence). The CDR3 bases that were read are TGTGCCAGTAGTATCAGGGGACCCTATAATTCACCC. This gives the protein CASSIRGPYNSP. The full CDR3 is CASSIRGPYNSPLHF.

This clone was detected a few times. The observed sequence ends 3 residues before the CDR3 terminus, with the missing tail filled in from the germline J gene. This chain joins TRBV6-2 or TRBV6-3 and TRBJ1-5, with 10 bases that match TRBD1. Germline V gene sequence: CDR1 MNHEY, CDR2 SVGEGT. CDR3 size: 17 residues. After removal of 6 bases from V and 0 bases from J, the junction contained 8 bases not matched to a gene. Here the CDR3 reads CASRPRWTGGSNQPQHF. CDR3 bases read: TGTGCCAGCAGGCCGCGGTGGACAGGGGGTAGCAATCAGCCC.

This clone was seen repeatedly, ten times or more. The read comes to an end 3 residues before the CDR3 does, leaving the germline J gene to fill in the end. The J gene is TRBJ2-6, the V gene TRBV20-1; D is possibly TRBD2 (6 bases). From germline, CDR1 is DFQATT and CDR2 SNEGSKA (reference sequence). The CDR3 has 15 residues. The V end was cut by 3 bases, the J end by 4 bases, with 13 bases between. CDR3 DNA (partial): TGCAGTGCTAGTCAGGCGGGGCTCGGGGCCAACGTC. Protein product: CSASQAGLGANV. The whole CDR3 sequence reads CSASQAGLGANVLTF.

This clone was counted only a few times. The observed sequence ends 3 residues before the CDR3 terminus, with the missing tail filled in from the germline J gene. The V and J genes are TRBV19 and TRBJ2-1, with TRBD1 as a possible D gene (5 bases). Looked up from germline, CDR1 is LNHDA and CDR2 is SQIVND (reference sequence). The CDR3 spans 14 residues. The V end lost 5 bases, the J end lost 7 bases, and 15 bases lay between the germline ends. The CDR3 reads CASSSGYIHNEQFF. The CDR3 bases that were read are TGTGCCAGTAGTTCAGGGTATATCCATAATGAG.

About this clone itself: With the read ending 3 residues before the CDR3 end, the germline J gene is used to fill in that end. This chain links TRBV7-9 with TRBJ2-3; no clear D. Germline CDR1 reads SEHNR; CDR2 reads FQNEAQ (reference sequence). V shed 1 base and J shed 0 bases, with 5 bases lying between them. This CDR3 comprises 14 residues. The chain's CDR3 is CASSLGASTDTQYF. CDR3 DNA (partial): TGTGCCAGCAGCTTAGGAGCGAGCACAGATACG.

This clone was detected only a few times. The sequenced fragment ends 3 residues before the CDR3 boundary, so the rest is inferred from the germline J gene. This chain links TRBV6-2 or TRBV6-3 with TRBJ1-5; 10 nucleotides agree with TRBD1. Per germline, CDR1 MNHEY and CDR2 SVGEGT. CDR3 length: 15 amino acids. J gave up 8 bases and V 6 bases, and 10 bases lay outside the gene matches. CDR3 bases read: TGTGCCAGCAGATACGACAGGGGGCCCGGTGAGCCC. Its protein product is CASRYDRGPGEP. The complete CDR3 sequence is CASRYDRGPGEPQHF.

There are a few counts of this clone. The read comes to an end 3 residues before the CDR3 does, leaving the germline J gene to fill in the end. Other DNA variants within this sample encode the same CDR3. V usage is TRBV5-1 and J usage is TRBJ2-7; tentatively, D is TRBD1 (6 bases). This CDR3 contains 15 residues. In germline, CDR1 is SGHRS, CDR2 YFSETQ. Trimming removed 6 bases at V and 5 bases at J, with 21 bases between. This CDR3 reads CASNDGVGAIDEQYF. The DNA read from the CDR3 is TGCGCCAGCAACGATGGGGTGGGGGCGATTGACGAG.

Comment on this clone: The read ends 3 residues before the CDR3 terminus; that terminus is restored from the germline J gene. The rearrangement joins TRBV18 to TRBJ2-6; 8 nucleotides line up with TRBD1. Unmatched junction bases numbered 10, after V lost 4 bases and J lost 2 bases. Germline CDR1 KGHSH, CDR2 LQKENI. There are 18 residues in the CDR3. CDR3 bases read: TGTGCCAGCTCACTGGGAGGACAGGGTCTCCCTGGGGCCAACGTC. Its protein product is CASSLGGQGLPGANV. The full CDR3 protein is CASSLGGQGLPGANVLTF.

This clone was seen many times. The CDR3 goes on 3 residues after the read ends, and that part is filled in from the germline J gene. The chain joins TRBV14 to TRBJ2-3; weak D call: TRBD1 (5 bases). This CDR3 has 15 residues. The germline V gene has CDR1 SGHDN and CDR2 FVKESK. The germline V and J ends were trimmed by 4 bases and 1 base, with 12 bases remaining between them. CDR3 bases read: TGTGCCAGCAGCCGGAATTTAGGGGGCACAGATACG. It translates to CASSRNLGGTDT. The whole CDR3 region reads CASSRNLGGTDTQYF.

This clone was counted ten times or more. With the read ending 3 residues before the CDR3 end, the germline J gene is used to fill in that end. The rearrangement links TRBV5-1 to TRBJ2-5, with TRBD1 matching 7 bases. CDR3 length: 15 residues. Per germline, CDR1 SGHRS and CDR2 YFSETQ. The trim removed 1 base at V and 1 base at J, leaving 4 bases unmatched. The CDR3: CASSLKGDSQETQYF. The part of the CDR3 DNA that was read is TGCGCCAGCAGCTTGAAAGGGGACAGCCAAGAGACC.

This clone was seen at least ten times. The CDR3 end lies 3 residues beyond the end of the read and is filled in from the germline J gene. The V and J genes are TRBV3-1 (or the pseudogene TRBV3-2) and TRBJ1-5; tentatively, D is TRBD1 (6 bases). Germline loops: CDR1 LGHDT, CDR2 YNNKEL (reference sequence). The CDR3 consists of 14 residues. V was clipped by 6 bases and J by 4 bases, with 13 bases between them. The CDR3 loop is CASSHLQGNQPQHF. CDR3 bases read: TGTGCCAGCAGTCATCTACAGGGTAATCAGCCC.

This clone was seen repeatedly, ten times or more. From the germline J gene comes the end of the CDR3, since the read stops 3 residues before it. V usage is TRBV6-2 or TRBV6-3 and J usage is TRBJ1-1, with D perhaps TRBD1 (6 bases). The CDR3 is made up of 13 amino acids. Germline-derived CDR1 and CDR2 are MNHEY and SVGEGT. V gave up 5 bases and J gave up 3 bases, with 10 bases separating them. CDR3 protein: CASSLGQHTEAFF. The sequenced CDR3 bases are TGTGCCAGCAGTCTTGGACAGCACACTGAA.

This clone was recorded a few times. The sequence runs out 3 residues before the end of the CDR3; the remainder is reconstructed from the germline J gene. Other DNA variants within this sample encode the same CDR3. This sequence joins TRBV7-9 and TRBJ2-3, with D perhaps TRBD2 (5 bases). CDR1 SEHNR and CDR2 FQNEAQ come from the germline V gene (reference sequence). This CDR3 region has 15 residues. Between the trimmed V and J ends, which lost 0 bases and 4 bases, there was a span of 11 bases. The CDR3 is CASSLASRGSDTQYF. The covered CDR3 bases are TGTGCCAGCAGCTTAGCGTCCCGAGGGTCAGATACG.

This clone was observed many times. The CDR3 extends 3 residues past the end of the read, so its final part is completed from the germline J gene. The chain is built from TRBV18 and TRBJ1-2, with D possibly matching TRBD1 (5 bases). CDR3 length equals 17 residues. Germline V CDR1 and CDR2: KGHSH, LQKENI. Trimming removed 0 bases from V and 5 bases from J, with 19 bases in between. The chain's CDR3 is CASSPPEPRGGGYGYTF. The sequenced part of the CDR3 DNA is TGTGCCAGCTCACCACCAGAACCGAGGGGCGGGGGTTATGGC.

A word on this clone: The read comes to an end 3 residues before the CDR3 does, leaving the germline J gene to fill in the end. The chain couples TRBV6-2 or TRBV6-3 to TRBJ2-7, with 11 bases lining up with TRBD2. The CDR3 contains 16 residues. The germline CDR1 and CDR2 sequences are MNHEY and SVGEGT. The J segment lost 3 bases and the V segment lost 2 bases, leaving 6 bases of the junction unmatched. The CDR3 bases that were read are TGTGCCAGCAGTTACCCTAGCGGGGGGTCCCACTACGAG. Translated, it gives CASSYPSGGSHYE. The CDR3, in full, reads CASSYPSGGSHYEQYF.

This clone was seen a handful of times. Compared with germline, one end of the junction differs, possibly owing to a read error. CDR3 bases read: TGTGCCAGTAATATAGGCAGGGGAGGATCACCC. It translates to CASNIGRGGSP. The entire CDR3 protein reads CASNIGRGGSPLHF. The rearrangement joins TRBV19 to TRBJ1-6, with D tentatively TRBD1 (6 bases). The read finishes 3 residues shy of the CDR3 end, and the germline J gene is used to complete it. The CDR3 is 14 amino acids. From germline, CDR1 is LNHDA and CDR2 SQIVND (reference sequence).

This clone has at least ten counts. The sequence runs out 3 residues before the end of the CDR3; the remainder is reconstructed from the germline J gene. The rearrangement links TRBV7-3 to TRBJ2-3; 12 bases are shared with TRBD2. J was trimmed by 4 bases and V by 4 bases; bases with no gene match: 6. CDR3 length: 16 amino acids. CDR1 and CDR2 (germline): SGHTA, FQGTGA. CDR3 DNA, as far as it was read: TGTGCCAGCAGCTCCGGACTAGCGGGGCTCGCAGATACG. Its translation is CASSSGLAGLADT. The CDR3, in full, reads CASSSGLAGLADTQYF.